Shown below are 21 T cell receptor beta chains from a single sample sequenced in a study of T cells in Graves' hyperthyroidism and ophthalmopathy. There were TCR beta CDR3 regions amplified from RNA transcripts. During a first-round RT-PCR of the TCR CDR3, the HTBI primer set was used. TCRdb re-derived calls from the multiplex PCR reads in MiXCR, one entry per CDR3 protein. The sample comprises some 580,000 distinct CDR3 sequences, approximately 15% of which are singletons, and approximately 3.5% rests with the top ten. Input material: blood. Source of these receptors: a woman aged 40 to 55 with Graves' ophthalmopathy.

Worth noting for this clonotype: A much larger clone differs from this one at a single base, so this may be a read error. The V call is TRBV6-1, the J call TRBJ1-5, with D unclear. Trimming took off 4 bases at V and 1 base at J, with 14 bases between the two ends. CDR1 is MNHNS, CDR2 SASEGT, per germline. The CDR3 runs 16 residues. The CDR3 nucleotides read TGTGCCAGCAGTGCGAACGGACCGAGGAGCAATCAGCCCCAGCATTTT. It codes for CASSANGPRSNQPQHF.

This clonotype was found many times. V gene TRBV2 combines with J gene TRBJ1-6; maybe TRBD1 (6 bases). CDR1 and CDR2 (germline): SNHLY, FYNNEI. The CDR3 length is 13 residues. V was trimmed by 6 bases and J by 6 bases, leaving 9 bases between them. CDR3 residues: CASRDSLNSPLHF. CDR3 sequence (DNA): TGTGCCAGCAGGGACAGCCTTAATTCACCCCTCCACTTT.

This clonotype has ten or more counts. The CDR3 DNA sequence: TGTGCCACAGGACAGGGAACAGATACGCAGTATTTT. Translated, it gives CATGQGTDTQYF. The rearrangement links TRBV2 to TRBJ2-3; TRBD1 matches 8 bases. The CDR3 totals 12 residues. V shed 10 bases and J 3 bases; nucleotides not matched to a gene: 3. Germline assignment: CDR1 SNHLY and CDR2 FYNNEI.

This clonotype was observed a few times. The chain carries TRBV19 and TRBJ2-1, with 8 bases matching TRBD2. Germline lookup yields CDR1 LNHDA and CDR2 SQIVND (reference sequence). The CDR3 is made up of 15 amino acids. With 5 bases clipped from V and 4 bases from J, the junction kept 7 bases outside the gene matches. The CDR3 DNA is TGTGCCAGTAGTTCCCGGACTAGCAGGTACAATGAGCAGTTCTTC. It encodes CASSSRTSRYNEQFF.

The table lists this clonotype with many counts. The chain has TRBV20-1 and TRBJ2-7; TRBD1 or TRBD2 may be the D gene (5 bases each). V was pared by 6 bases and J by 1 base, with 10 bases between. The CDR3 contains 12 residues. Looked up from germline, CDR1 is DFQATT and CDR2 is SNEGSKA (reference sequence). The CDR3 protein is CSARGGSYEQYF. In DNA form, the CDR3 reads TGCAGTGCCCGGGGCGGTTCCTACGAGCAGTACTTC.

This clonotype was detected only a few times. The CDR3 spells CASSPPPGRAGEQYF. In nucleotides, the CDR3 is TGTGCCAGCAGCCCCCCCCCCGGGAGGGCCGGCGAGCAGTACTTC. The rearrangement uses TRBV7-2 and TRBJ2-7; 8 positions match TRBD2. CDR3 size: 15 residues. Germline values: CDR1 SGHTA, CDR2 FQGNSA. The V and J ends lost 5 bases and 6 bases, in that order; junction bases with no gene match: 12.

This clonotype was seen more than once but under ten times. The chain links TRBV19 to TRBJ2-5; tentative D call: TRBD1 (6 bases). Trimming stripped 4 bases from V and 4 bases from J, with 16 bases between. The CDR3 spans 15 residues. CDR1 LNHDA and CDR2 SQIVND come from the germline V gene (reference sequence). The DNA of the CDR3 is TGTGCCAGTAGTACGACAGGTTCCGGGGCAGAGACCCAGTACTTC. It encodes CASSTTGSGAETQYF.

This clonotype was seen many times. CDR3 region: CSVEDRRRGNTEAFF. DNA for the CDR3: TGCAGCGTTGAAGATCGACGGCGGGGAAACACTGAAGCTTTCTTT. This chain joins TRBV29-1 and TRBJ1-1; D remains unclear. Trimming took off 0 bases at V and 2 bases at J, with 13 bases between the two ends. CDR3 length equals 15 residues. CDR1 is SQVTM and CDR2 is ANQGSEA in the germline V gene.

CDR3 region: CASSTGTGGDRPQHF. Written as DNA, the CDR3 is TGTGCCAGCAGCACCGGGACAGGGGGCGATAGGCCCCAGCATTTT. The chain has TRBV7-9 and TRBJ1-5, with TRBD1 matching 12 bases. Germline CDR1 and CDR2: SEHNR and FQNEAQ (reference sequence). The CDR3 runs to 15 residues. Trimming at V came to 5 bases and at J to 9 bases, leaving 8 bases not matched to a gene. Full variable domain (rest looked up from reference TRBV7-9 and TRBJ1-5): DTGVSQNPRHKITKRGQNVTFRCDPISEHNRLYWYRQTLGQGPEFLTYFQNEAQLEKSRLLSDRFSAERPKGSFSTLEIQRTEQGDSAMYLCASSTGTGGDRPQHFGDGTRLSIL.

This clonotype occurred many times. The V call is TRBV7-2, the J call TRBJ2-1, with 7 bases matching TRBD2. Losses at the gene ends were 3 bases for V and 1 base for J; bases not matched to a gene: 3. Germline V lookup: CDR1 SGHTA, CDR2 FQGNSA. CDR3 length: 15 residues. The CDR3: CASSFQRGSYNEQFF. For the CDR3, the DNA is TGTGCCAGCAGCTTCCAGCGGGGATCCTACAATGAGCAGTTCTTC.

The table lists this clonotype with many counts. The chain uses TRBV5-1 and TRBJ2-1; TRBD1 matches 7 bases. Unmatched junction bases numbered 2, after V lost 3 bases and J lost 5 bases. Germline V CDR1 and CDR2: SGHRS, YFSETQ. The CDR3 consists of 13 residues. The CDR3 region is CASSWGQHNEQFF. The CDR3 bases are TGCGCCAGCAGCTGGGGACAGCACAATGAGCAGTTCTTC. Drawing the rest from reference TRBV5-1 and TRBJ2-1, the complete variable domain is KAGVTQTPRYLIKTRGQQVTLSCSPISGHRSVSWYQQTPGQGLQFLFEYFSETQRNKGNFPGRFSGRQFSNSRSEMNVSTLELGDSALYLCASSWGQHNEQFFGPGTRLTVL.

The V and J genes are TRBV30 and TRBJ2-7, with D perhaps TRBD1 or TRBD2 (5 bases each). The germline V and J ends were trimmed by 0 bases and 1 base, with 10 bases remaining between them. This CDR3 has 14 residues. In germline, CDR1 is GTSNPN, CDR2 SVGIG (reference sequence). DNA of the CDR3: TGTGCCTGGAGTGTTGACGGGGCGTCCTACGAGCAGTACTTC. Translated: CAWSVDGASYEQYF.

A remark on this clonotype: This could be a read error, since a much larger clone is one nucleotide away. J is TRBJ2-1 and V is TRBV18, with D hard to call. The germline CDR1 and CDR2 sequences are KGHSH and LQKENI. Between the trimmed V and J ends, which lost 1 base and 8 bases, there was a span of 12 bases. This CDR3 has 14 amino acids. The CDR3 here is CASSPQRRRDEQFF. The CDR3 bases are TGTGCCAGCTCACCACAAAGGCGAAGAGATGAGCAGTTCTTC.

This CDR3 reads CASSLTPGQGIWDTEAFF. For the CDR3, the DNA is TGTGCCAGCAGCTTGACTCCGGGACAGGGAATCTGGGACACTGAAGCTTTCTTT. This chain joins TRBV5-5 and TRBJ1-1, with TRBD1 matching over 9 bases. Germline V gene lookup returns CDR1 SGHKS and CDR2 YYEKEE (reference sequence). V lost 1 base, J lost 3 bases, and 13 bases stayed unmatched. The CDR3 has 18 residues.

This clonotype is a singleton in its sample. This chain joins TRBV4-1 and TRBJ2-3; 7 bases map to TRBD2. Germline V CDR1 and CDR2: MGHRA, YSYEKL. V dropped 3 bases and J dropped 0; count of bases not matched to a gene: 15. The CDR3 covers 19 residues. The CDR3 nucleotides read TGCGCCAGCAGCCACCTAATTATAGCGGGTCGGACTAGCACAGATACGCAGTATTTT. Translation: CASSHLIIAGRTSTDTQYF.

At least ten counts were recorded for this clonotype. J is TRBJ2-7 and V is TRBV12-3 or TRBV12-4; 7 nucleotides line up with TRBD1. This CDR3 has 12 residues. V was pared by 6 bases and J by 3 bases, with 2 bases of the junction left unmatched. The CDR3, as DNA: TGTGCCAGCAGAAGGGACAGCTACGAGCAGTACTTC. This codes for CASRRDSYEQYF.

This clonotype was counted at least ten times. The V call is TRBV18, the J call TRBJ2-2; 8 positions agree with TRBD2. CDR3 size: 15 residues. V shed 4 bases and J 5 bases; nucleotides not matched to a gene: 6. Germline CDR1 is KGHSH and CDR2 is LQKENI. The DNA for the CDR3 is TGTGCCAGCTCACTGGGAGCGGGAGATACCGGGGAGCTGTTTTTT. This codes for CASSLGAGDTGELFF.

This clonotype was detected many times. This chain uses TRBV2 with TRBJ2-3; TRBD2 agrees at 8 bases. Germline V CDR1 and CDR2: SNHLY, FYNNEI. The ends lost 5 bases at V and 3 bases at J; junction bases unmatched: 10. The CDR3 is 16 amino acids. The CDR3 protein is CASSPPGLVDTDTQYF. The CDR3 DNA sequence: TGTGCCAGCAGTCCTCCGGGACTAGTCGATACAGATACGCAGTATTTT.

Note on this clonotype: One junction end disagrees with the germline gene, perhaps due to a read error. The chain is built from TRBV7-9 and TRBJ2-5; 8 nucleotides align to TRBD1. The CDR3 contains 15 residues. Per the germline V gene, CDR1 is SEHNR and CDR2 is FQNEAQ (reference sequence). The CDR3 sequence is CVSSLGQGAVETQYF. The CDR3 nucleotides are TGTGTCAGCAGCCTCGGGCAGGGGGCGGTGGAGACCCAGTACTTC.

This clonotype was counted only a few times. V gene TRBV4-2 combines with J gene TRBJ1-5; D is unclear. The germline V and J ends were trimmed by 0 bases and 6 bases, with 18 bases remaining between them. There are 17 residues in the CDR3. CDR1 is LGHNA and CDR2 is YNFKEQ in the germline V gene. CDR3 in DNA: TGTGCCAGCAGCCAAGATCCGAGGGAAGGGATCGGTCAGCCCCAGCATTTT. Residues: CASSQDPREGIGQPQHF.

A word on this clonotype: A read error is possible here, since a much larger clone lies one base away. V usage is TRBV2 and J usage is TRBJ1-5, with D possibly matching TRBD1 (6 bases). V lost 8 bases, J lost 1 base, and 15 bases lay in between. Germline CDR1 is SNHLY and CDR2 is FYNNEI. The CDR3 is made up of 15 amino acids. The CDR3 reads CASRSGRGSNQPQHF. CDR3 in DNA: TGTGCCAGCCGAAGTGGCAGGGGAAGCAATCAGCCCCAGCATTTT. The whole variable domain, filled in from reference TRBV2 and TRBJ1-5, reads EPEVTQTPSHQVTQMGQEVILRCVPISNHLYFYWYRQILGQKVEFLVSFYNNEISEKSEIFDDQFSVERPDGSNFTLKIRSTKLEDSAMYFCASRSGRGSNQPQHFGDGTRLSIL.